The 27 T cell receptor beta chains in this list originate from one sample, sequenced in a study of T cell responses to AZD1222 COVID-19 vaccine. Using immunoSEQ multiplex PCR, the repertoire was profiled, and TCRdb retains in-frame clones only, with some absent. The sample has roughly 150,000 clones; about nine tenths are singletons. The specimen comprised peripheral blood, sampled on day 0 of AZD1222 vaccination. These receptors were obtained from an adult in good health.

As regards this clone: This same CDR3 is encoded by further DNA sequences in the sample. The chain combines TRBV18 with TRBJ1-6; D gene uncertain. CDR3 size: 15 residues. V was shortened by 6 bases and J by 0 bases, with 9 bases between the two germline ends. Germline CDR1 reads KGHSH; CDR2 reads LQKENI. The CDR3 bases are TGTGCCAGCTCGCCTCAGAGCTCCTATAATTCACCCCTCCACTTT. Translating gives CASSPQSSYNSPLHF.

This chain joins TRBV7-9 and TRBJ1-1, with D uncertain. The CDR3 runs to 14 residues. Trimming removed 4 bases from V and 1 base from J, with 10 bases in between. Germline V lookup: CDR1 SEHNR, CDR2 FQNEAQ (reference sequence). The CDR3 DNA reads as TGTGCCAGCAGCTCCGGACGGACGAACACTGAAGCTTTCTTT. Amino acids: CASSSGRTNTEAFF.

The chain links TRBV6-5 to TRBJ2-3; TRBD1 agrees at 9 bases. Unmatched junction bases numbered 3, after V lost 4 bases and J lost 4 bases. There are 14 residues in the CDR3. Germline CDR1 is MNHEY and CDR2 is SVGAGI. CDR3 sequence reads: CASSLRTGADTQYF. The CDR3 DNA reads as TGTGCCAGCAGTTTAAGGACAGGGGCAGATACGCAGTATTTT.

This sequence joins TRBV5-6 and TRBJ1-1; weak D call: TRBD1 (6 bases). Germline CDR1 SGHDT, CDR2 YYEEEE. The CDR3 length is 14 residues. V was pared by 0 bases and J by 5 bases, with 11 bases between. This CDR3 is CASSLDGGWTEAFF. The CDR3 nucleotides are TGTGCCAGCAGCTTGGACGGGGGCTGGACTGAAGCTTTCTTT. The variable domain in full, with the rest retrieved from reference TRBV5-6 and TRBJ1-1, is DAGVTQSPTHLIKTRGQQVTLRCSPKSGHDTVSWYQQALGQGPQFIFQYYEEEERQRGNFPDRFSGHQFPNYSSELNVNALLLGDSALYLCASSLDGGWTEAFFGQGTRLTVV.

J is TRBJ1-4 and V is TRBV18, with D maybe TRBD1 (5 bases). This CDR3 comprises 17 residues. Trimming left V 3 bases short and J 4 bases short, with 18 bases between. In germline, CDR1 is KGHSH, CDR2 LQKENI. This CDR3 reads CASSPTLITGLNEKLFF. The CDR3 coding sequence is TGTGCCAGCTCACCGACTCTAATAACGGGACTTAATGAAAAACTGTTTTTT.

In its sample, this clone was seen a few times. This sequence joins TRBV28 and TRBJ1-2; D is undetermined. The CDR3 has 18 residues. Trimming stripped 2 bases from V and 2 bases from J, with 21 bases between. CDR1 is MDHEN and CDR2 is SYDVKM in the germline V gene. CDR3 amino acids: CASSLMVMVGLINYGYTF. The CDR3 bases are TGTGCCAGCAGTTTAATGGTAATGGTAGGCCTTATAAACTATGGCTACACCTTC.

The chain is built from TRBV28 and TRBJ2-7, with 7 nucleotides matching TRBD2. V lost 3 bases to trimming and J lost 0 bases; unmatched junction nucleotides: 8. This CDR3 has 16 amino acids. The germline V gene has CDR1 MDHEN and CDR2 SYDVKM. The CDR3 here is CASSFSTSASSYEQYF. DNA for the CDR3: TGTGCCAGCAGTTTCAGTACTAGCGCGAGCTCCTACGAGCAGTACTTC.

The V and J genes are TRBV11-1 and TRBJ2-1; 8 bases align to TRBD1. CDR3 size: 14 residues. The J segment lost 9 bases and the V segment lost 4 bases, leaving 8 bases of the junction unmatched. CDR1 SGHAT and CDR2 FQDESV come from the germline V gene (reference sequence). The CDR3 DNA reads as TGTGCCAGCAGCTCTAGGACAGGGCTCGGTGAGCAGTTCTTC. Protein sequence: CASSSRTGLGEQFF.

CDR3 region: CASSQRGADTQYF. Written as DNA, the CDR3 is TGTGCCAGCAGCCAAAGAGGGGCAGATACGCAGTATTTT. The chain is built from TRBV3-1 (or the pseudogene TRBV3-2) and TRBJ2-3; D is perhaps TRBD1 or TRBD2 (5 bases each). There are 13 residues in the CDR3. The germline V gene has CDR1 LGHDT and CDR2 YNNKEL (reference sequence). V lost 2 bases and J 4 bases, leaving 7 bases between the germline ends.

The rearrangement joins TRBV5-8 to TRBJ2-2; 11 bases line up with TRBD2. Germline assignment: CDR1 SGHTS and CDR2 YDEGEE. CDR3 length: 16 amino acids. With V trimmed by 1 base and J by 2 bases, 1 base remained unmatched. In DNA form, the CDR3 reads TGTGCCAGCAGCTTGAGACTAGCGGGAAACACCGGGGAGCTGTTTTTT. The encoded protein is CASSLRLAGNTGELFF.

The CDR3, as DNA: TGTGCCAGCAGCTTTGGTCGAAATACTGAAGCTTTCTTT. It is translated as CASSFGRNTEAFF. This sequence joins TRBV7-8 and TRBJ1-1; D gene ambiguous. This CDR3 spans 13 amino acids. CDR1 is SGHVS and CDR2 is FQNEAQ in the germline V gene. V lost 3 bases and J 5 bases, leaving 10 bases between the germline ends. The variable domain in full, completed from reference TRBV7-8 and TRBJ1-1, reads GAGVSQSPRYKVAKRGQDVALRCDPISGHVSLFWYQQALGQGPEFLTYFQNEAQLDKSGLPSDRFFAERPEGSVSTLKIQRTQQEDSAVYLCASSFGRNTEAFFGQGTRLTVV.

This clone came up once. The chain carries TRBV15 and TRBJ1-1; D is uncertain. The V and J ends lost 4 bases and 1 base respectively, with 7 bases between them. This CDR3 has 13 amino acids. Germline assignment: CDR1 LNHNV and CDR2 YYDKDF (reference sequence). The CDR3 is CATSIGENTEAFF. The CDR3 region has the DNA TGTGCCACCAGCATCGGGGAGAACACTGAAGCTTTCTTT.

This clone came up once. This chain connects TRBV13 to TRBJ1-2; D is possibly TRBD1 (5 bases). V shed 5 bases and J shed 7 bases, with 14 bases lying between them. The CDR3 extends over 13 amino acids. Germline lookup yields CDR1 PRHDT and CDR2 FYEKMQ (reference sequence). This CDR3 is CASSQSRVAGYTF. The CDR3 region has the DNA TGTGCCAGCAGCCAGAGCAGGGTAGCTGGCTACACCTTC.

This chain connects TRBV28 to TRBJ1-5; D is unresolved. V gave up 3 bases and J gave up 1 base, with 7 bases separating them. Germline CDR1 reads MDHEN; CDR2 reads SYDVKM. This CDR3 comprises 14 residues. In nucleotides, the CDR3 is TGTGCCAGCAGTTTCTTTGGCAGCAATCAGCCCCAGCATTTT. Translating gives CASSFFGSNQPQHF. Filled out from reference TRBV28 and TRBJ1-5, the complete variable domain reads DVKVTQSSRYLVKRTGEKVFLECVQDMDHENMFWYRQDPGLGLRLIYFSYDVKMKEKGDIPEGYSVSREKKERFSLILESASTNQTSMYLCASSFFGSNQPQHFGDGTRLSIL.

The chain joins TRBV4-2 to TRBJ1-3; the D is unclear. V was pared by 2 bases and J by 0 bases, with 17 bases between. CDR1 and CDR2 (germline): LGHNA, YNFKEQ. This CDR3 contains 18 residues. CDR3 sequence: CASSQYIPYLHSGNTIYF. As DNA, the CDR3 is TGTGCCAGCAGCCAATATATCCCCTATCTTCACTCTGGAAACACCATATATTTT.

The chain couples TRBV6-5 to TRBJ2-5; 7 bases map to TRBD2. The CDR3 sequence is 16 residues long. Germline V gives CDR1 MNHEY, CDR2 SVGAGI. The J segment lost 0 bases and the V segment lost 3 bases, leaving 7 bases of the junction unmatched. The CDR3: CASSYGSGKYQETQYF. CDR3 nucleotide sequence: TGTGCCAGCAGTTATGGGAGCGGGAAGTACCAAGAGACCCAGTACTTC.

The CDR3 loop reads CASRRDYSNQPQHF. DNA of the CDR3: TGTGCCAGTAGGCGCGATTATAGCAATCAGCCCCAGCATTTT. The chain has TRBV19 and TRBJ1-5; D is uncertain. This CDR3 comprises 14 residues. V gave up 6 bases and J gave up 0 bases, with 9 bases separating them. Germline CDR1 is LNHDA and CDR2 is SQIVND (reference sequence).

The chain carries TRBV5-8 and TRBJ1-2; 7 bases align to TRBD1. The CDR3 consists of 16 residues. CDR1 SGHTS and CDR2 YDEGEE come from the germline V gene. Unmatched junction bases numbered 9, after V lost 2 bases and J lost 2 bases. The CDR3 spells CASSLMGLGQNYGYTF. The CDR3 bases are TGTGCCAGCAGCTTAATGGGGTTGGGACAGAACTATGGCTACACCTTC.

The chain joins TRBV4-3 to TRBJ2-5, with D maybe TRBD1 (5 bases). The CDR3 has 13 amino acids. CDR1 and CDR2 (germline): LGHNA, YSLEER. With 1 base removed from V and 2 bases from J, the gap between germline ends came to 5 bases. For the CDR3, the DNA is TGCGCCAGCAGCCAAGGACAGCAAGAGACCCAGTACTTC. The encoded protein is CASSQGQQETQYF.

CDR3 sequence: CASSQDPPSIMGSYEQYF. CDR3 coding DNA: TGTGCCAGCAGCCAAGACCCGCCGTCGATCATGGGGTCCTACGAGCAGTACTTC. The chain joins TRBV3-1 (or the pseudogene TRBV3-2) to TRBJ2-7; D unclear. The CDR3 sequence is 18 residues long. Germline V gene sequence: CDR1 LGHDT, CDR2 YNNKEL (reference sequence). The germline V and J ends were trimmed by 0 bases and 1 base, with 19 bases remaining between them.

This chain uses TRBV18 with TRBJ1-1; the match to TRBD1 covers 7 bases. V was clipped by 4 bases and J by 3 bases; unmatched bases: 5. Looked up from germline, CDR1 is KGHSH and CDR2 is LQKENI. The CDR3 length is 14 residues. CDR3 amino acids: CASSQQGLDTEAFF. The CDR3 DNA follows: TGTGCCAGCTCACAACAGGGGCTTGACACTGAAGCTTTCTTT. The full variable domain, rest sourced from reference TRBV18 and TRBJ1-1, is NAGVMQNPRHLVRRRGQEARLRCSPMKGHSHVYWYRQLPEEGLKFMVYLQKENIIDESGMPKERFSAEFPKEGPSILRIQQVVRGDSAAYFCASSQQGLDTEAFFGQGTRLTVV.

The chain has TRBV4-1 and TRBJ2-2, with 10 bases lining up with TRBD2. Trimming cost V 1 base and J 3 bases; bases outside gene matches: 8. The length of the CDR3 is 18 residues. CDR1 is MGHRA, CDR2 YSYEKL, per germline. The CDR3 DNA sequence: TGCGCCAGCAGCCAAGGGGCTAGCGGGAGTTTGGACACCGGGGAGCTGTTTTTT. It translates to CASSQGASGSLDTGELFF.

V usage is TRBV4-1 and J usage is TRBJ1-1; D not resolved. Germline V CDR1 and CDR2: MGHRA, YSYEKL. This CDR3 has 15 amino acids. The ends were cut back, 1 base at V and 3 bases at J, with 12 bases in the middle. CDR3 nucleotides: TGCGCCAGCAGCCAAGTGTCTGTCGGGGACACTGAAGCTTTCTTT. Amino acids: CASSQVSVGDTEAFF.

The chain links TRBV29-1 to TRBJ2-3; TRBD2 agrees at 14 bases. The germline gives CDR1 SQVTM, CDR2 ANQGSEA. The V segment lost 1 base and the J segment 4 bases; nucleotides outside the gene matches: 4. The CDR3 runs 16 residues. DNA of the CDR3: TGCAGCGTTGAAGGGACTAGCGGGAGGACGCCAGATACGCAGTATTTT. Encoded protein: CSVEGTSGRTPDTQYF.

The chain combines TRBV4-2 with TRBJ1-2, with no clear D. From germline, CDR1 is LGHNA and CDR2 YNFKEQ. This CDR3 has 14 residues. The ends were cut back, 1 base at V and 4 bases at J, with 10 bases in the middle. In nucleotides, the CDR3 is TGTGCCAGCAGCCAAGCTCTCCCGGGCTATGGCTACACCTTC. Its translation is CASSQALPGYGYTF.

This clone came up a few times. The chain links TRBV18 to TRBJ1-1; a weak D match, TRBD1 (5 bases). V lost 3 bases and J lost 0, with 8 bases in between. There are 14 residues in the CDR3. The germline V gene has CDR1 KGHSH and CDR2 LQKENI. CDR3 loop: CASSPGAMNTEAFF. The CDR3, as DNA: TGTGCCAGCTCACCTGGGGCCATGAACACTGAAGCTTTCTTT. The full variable domain, its missing parts supplied by reference TRBV18 and TRBJ1-1, is NAGVMQNPRHLVRRRGQEARLRCSPMKGHSHVYWYRQLPEEGLKFMVYLQKENIIDESGMPKERFSAEFPKEGPSILRIQQVVRGDSAAYFCASSPGAMNTEAFFGQGTRLTVV.

The V gene is TRBV9, the J gene TRBJ1-2, with TRBD1 as a possible D gene (5 bases). Germline CDR1 reads SGDLS; CDR2 reads YYNGEE. V was pared by 4 bases and J by 4 bases, with 20 bases between. The CDR3 loop spans 16 amino acids. CDR3 residues: CASSPPSGGGTYGYTF. The CDR3 nucleotides are TGTGCCAGCAGCCCGCCGAGTGGTGGAGGGACCTATGGCTACACCTTC.